This is a list of T cell receptor beta chains from one sample in a study of PD-1 blockade in mismatch repair-deficient tumors. Here immunoSEQ multiplex PCR was the method, and the copy in TCRdb shows in-frame clones only, minus some. In the table there are roughly 14,000 clones, 70% to 90% of which are singletons. Their antigens remain unidentified. The sample here was cells cultured in vitro, taken from a patient treated with pembrolizumab. Receptors were obtained from an adult with mismatch repair-deficient cancer. Each CDR3 is given with its conserved first and last residue. The D gene is left open where the match is weak. Where a row states a size, it is once, few, many or the class of an expanded clone; other rows omit it.

J | size | V | D | DNA | CDR3
TRBJ2-7 | NA | TRBV15 | NA | TGTGCCACCAGCAGGGCCGGTGACAGCCAGTCCTCCTACGAGCAGTACTTC | CATSRAGDSQSSYEQYF
TRBJ2-7 | NA | TRBV7-2 | TRBD1 | TGTGCCAGCAGCACCCGGGACAGGGGTCTATACGAGCAGTACTTC | CASSTRDRGLYEQYF
TRBJ1-2 | NA | TRBV7-2 | NA | TGTGCCAGCAGCTTAGTTGGGGACTATGGCTACACCTTC | CASSLVGDYGYTF
TRBJ2-1 | NA | TRBV7-9 | TRBD1 | TGTGCCAGCAGACCCAAACAGGGGAGATTAGAACTGGCTGAGCAGTTCTTC | CASRPKQGRLELAEQFF
TRBJ2-3 | NA | TRBV5-1 | NA | TGCGCCAGCAGCTTGGTTGCAGATACGCAGTATTTT | CASSLVADTQYF
TRBJ2-5 | once | TRBV5-1 | TRBD1 | TGCGCCAGCAGCTATAATACAGGGGGTCAGGAGACCCAGTACTTC | CASSYNTGGQETQYF
TRBJ1-1 | NA | TRBV7-3 | TRBD1 | TGTGCCAGCAGCTTAACAGGGGGCGACACTGAAGCTTTCTTT | CASSLTGGDTEAFF
TRBJ1-1 | NA | TRBV25-1 | NA | TGTGCCAGCAGTGAATTGGTAGGGGCTTCTTTTAAGACTGAAGCTTTCTTT | CASSELVGASFKTEAFF
TRBJ2-1 | NA | TRBV2 | TRBD2 | TGTGCCAGCAGCGTAGCGGGAGGGCCCTACAATGAGCAGTTCTTC | CASSVAGGPYNEQFF
TRBJ1-4 | NA | TRBV27 | NA | TGTGCCAGCAGATCAGGAGCAGGGTGGGAGTATGAAAAACTGTTTTTT | CASRSGAGWEYEKLFF
TRBJ2-1 | once | TRBV5-1 | TRBD1 | TGCGCCAGCGCCCTCCAACAGGGGGCTGGGAATGAGCAGTTCTTC | CASALQQGAGNEQFF
TRBJ2-2 | NA | TRBV28 | NA | TGTGCCAGCAGGACGGGACCCCGAACCGGGGAGCTGTTTTTT | CASRTGPRTGELFF
TRBJ2-2 | NA | TRBV9 | NA | TGTGCCAGCAGCGCCCCAGCGGGGAACACCGGGGAGCTGTTTTTT | CASSAPAGNTGELFF
TRBJ1-5 | NA | TRBV2 | NA | TGTGCCAGCAGTGATCCGGGTCAGCCCCAGCATTTT | CASSDPGQPQHF
TRBJ1-1 | NA | TRBV30 | NA | TGTGCCTGGAGTGTCTCCCGGTCCAGGGCGGTTCTCCTTGAAGCTTTCTTT | CAWSVSRSRAVLLEAFF